This T cell receptor (beta chain) stems from a study of T cells expressing NK-cell markers. Across the whole study: HCMV seropositivity characterized seven of the eight sequenced donors, and seronegativity one. General study results and limits: Whether expanded NKG2C+ T cell clones were HCMV specific stayed uncertain.

The CDR3 spans 15 residues. CDR1 and CDR2 from the germline V gene are MNHEY and SVGAGI. TCRdb re-called the 5' RACE reads; one entry per CDR3 protein, DNA not given. The sample has about 380,000 distinct CDR3 sequences, and its top ten clones hold 5.2%. As regards this clonotype: Antigen: not known.

The rearrangement uses TRBV6-5 and TRBJ2-4; the TRBD2 assignment by TCRdb is unverifiable without DNA. What was sequenced was blood T cells: a sorted CD56 or NKG2C T cell subset, CD4+ or CD8+ T cells, or bulk PBMC T cells (not recorded which). This sequence originates from a man between 18 and 69 years old in good health. The CDR3 loop is CASSSRALAKNIQYF.